This T cell receptor (beta chain) was captured in a study of OX40 agonist ivuxolimab in advanced cancers. The CDR3 covers 16 residues. Trimming cost V 0 bases and J 4 bases, with 15 bases left between them. CDR1 SGHAT and CDR2 FQNNGV come from the germline V gene. Sequencing was performed with immunoSEQ multiplex PCR; in TCRdb, only in-frame clones are kept and a portion is missing. Of about 80,000 clones in the sample, 70% to 90% are singletons; the top ten hold over 10%. The receptor's source is an adult with an advanced solid tumor such as melanoma, head and neck, liver or kidney cancer. Sequencing was performed on CD4+ or CD8+ T cells sorted from blood, taken in a trial of the OX40 agonist ivuxolimab. The chain carries TRBV11-2 and TRBJ1-1; D remains unclear. CDR3 in DNA: TGTGCCAGCAGCTTAGATGTCCCCTCACGAGGCACTGAAGCTTTCTTT. Translation gives CASSLDVPSRGTEAFF.